These 4 T cell receptor beta chains came from one sample sequenced in a study of blood T cell repertoires in COVID-19. TCRdb's copy holds only in-frame clones and misses some; the assay was immunoSEQ multiplex PCR. The table has 100,000 to 120,000 clones, 81% seen once. The sequencing input was peripheral blood. The source is a man aged 80 or over with acute or convalescent COVID-19.

This chain links TRBV7-3 with TRBJ1-1; D is uncertain. Germline CDR1 is SGHTA and CDR2 is FQGTGA. Deletions cut 0 bases from V and 1 base from J, with 9 bases between. This CDR3 is 15 amino acids long. The chain's CDR3 is CASSLTGAGNTEAFF. CDR3 DNA sequence: TGTGCCAGCAGCTTAACTGGAGCCGGGAACACTGAAGCTTTCTTT.

The CDR3 region has the DNA TGCGCCAGCAGTGTAACAGGGGGCACTGAAGCTTTCTTT. Translation gives CASSVTGGTEAFF. This chain uses TRBV10-2 with TRBJ1-1; 8 nucleotides align to TRBD1. Germline assignment: CDR1 WSHSY and CDR2 SAAADI. This CDR3 has 13 residues. The J segment lost 4 bases and the V segment lost 4 bases, leaving 2 bases of the junction unmatched.

This clone has just a few counts. The CDR3 DNA follows: TGTGCCAGCGGTTACAGCTCCTACGAGCAGTACTTC. The encoded protein is CASGYSSYEQYF. V is TRBV19 and J is TRBJ2-7; D is undetermined. The CDR3 runs to 12 residues. Germline loops: CDR1 LNHDA, CDR2 SQIVND (reference sequence). V lost 9 bases to trimming and J lost 0 bases, with 9 bases between them.

Only one count was recorded for this clone. The rearrangement joins TRBV5-1 to TRBJ2-3; D not certain. The CDR3 totals 14 residues. Deletions cut 0 bases from V and 2 bases from J, with 7 bases between. CDR1 is SGHRS, CDR2 YFSETQ, per germline. In nucleotides, the CDR3 is TGCGCCAGCAGCTTGGACAGAGCCACAGATACGCAGTATTTT. This codes for CASSLDRATDTQYF.